Listed here are 28 T cell receptor beta chains from one sample, sequenced in a study of T cell changes during pregnancy in multiple sclerosis. Repertoires were generated with immunoSEQ multiplex PCR, while TCRdb's copy carries only in-frame clones and drops some. Counted here are around 53,000 clones, about 92% occurring once; the ten biggest clones make up under 3.5%. Sequencing was performed on CD8+ T cells from peripheral blood mononuclear cells, taken before pregnancy. These TCRs come from a female donor with multiple sclerosis, enrolled in a pregnancy study.

The chain recombines TRBV27 with TRBJ1-1; weak D call: TRBD1 (5 bases). The CDR3 is 15 amino acids. Between the trimmed V and J ends, which lost 3 bases and 0 bases, there was a span of 11 bases. Germline CDR1 and CDR2: MNHEY and SMNVEV (reference sequence). CDR3 amino acids: CASSFRGLMNTEAFF. In DNA, the CDR3 is TGTGCCAGCAGTTTCCGGGGGTTAATGAACACTGAAGCTTTCTTT.

V is TRBV11-1 and J is TRBJ2-5; 16 nucleotides line up with TRBD2. V gave up 5 bases and J gave up 4 bases; unmatched junction bases: 7. The V gene's germline CDR1 is SGHAT and CDR2 FQDESV (reference sequence). The length of the CDR3 is 17 residues. CDR3 coding DNA: TGTGCCAGCAGCCCCGGGACTAGCGGGGGGGACAGAGAGACCCAGTACTTC. Translating it yields CASSPGTSGGDRETQYF.

The V call is TRBV4-1, the J call TRBJ1-1; D not resolved. The V gene's germline CDR1 is MGHRA and CDR2 YSYEKL. This CDR3 contains 13 residues. V was trimmed by 5 bases and J by 5 bases, leaving 12 bases between them. CDR3: CASSSEVLTEAFF. The DNA for the CDR3 is TGCGCCAGCAGCTCAGAGGTCCTGACTGAAGCTTTCTTT.

V and J are TRBV9 and TRBJ1-1; tentatively, D is TRBD1 (5 bases). The V gene lost 6 bases and the J gene lost 0 bases, with 15 bases spanning the gap. Germline V CDR1 and CDR2: SGDLS, YYNGEE. The CDR3 has 15 amino acids. The CDR3 coding sequence is TGTGCCAGCACCCCCTGGGAGGGACTGAACACTGAAGCTTTCTTT. Amino acid sequence: CASTPWEGLNTEAFF.

The V and J genes are TRBV6-1 and TRBJ1-1, with 8 bases lining up with TRBD1. Trimming cost V 7 bases and J 8 bases; bases outside gene matches: 15. Germline values: CDR1 MNHNS, CDR2 SASEGT. This CDR3 spans 15 amino acids. CDR3 protein: CASISGTGHSSEAFF. DNA of the CDR3: TGTGCCAGCATCTCCGGGACAGGTCATTCGAGCGAAGCTTTCTTT.

Concerning this clone: Other DNA sequences within the sample encode an identical CDR3. J is TRBJ2-3 and V is TRBV7-3; 10 positions match TRBD2. With 5 bases clipped from V and 2 bases from J, the junction kept 4 bases outside the gene matches. Germline V lookup: CDR1 SGHTA, CDR2 FQGTGA. This CDR3 is built from 15 residues. CDR3 coding DNA: TGTGCCAGCAGCCCAAGCGGGGGGGCCACAGATACGCAGTATTTT. Protein product: CASSPSGGATDTQYF.

The gene calls are TRBV4-1 and TRBJ2-1; 9 bases line up with TRBD2. The CDR3 extends over 19 amino acids. Trimming took 0 bases from V and 0 from J; bases not matched to a gene: 9. In germline, CDR1 is MGHRA, CDR2 YSYEKL. CDR3 residues: CASSQDGLAGIDSYNEQFF. The CDR3 coding sequence is TGCGCCAGCAGCCAAGATGGCCTAGCGGGGATCGACTCCTACAATGAGCAGTTCTTC.

This clone has just one count. J is TRBJ1-2 and V is TRBV5-6; TRBD1 aligns across 10 bases. Trimming cost V 2 bases and J 2 bases; bases outside gene matches: 9. This CDR3 is built from 17 residues. CDR1 and CDR2 (germline): SGHDT, YYEEEE. CDR3 nucleotide sequence: TGTGCCAGCAGCTTCGGGACAGGGGTTCGAGGGAACTATGGCTACACCTTC. It translates to CASSFGTGVRGNYGYTF.

The J gene is TRBJ2-5, the V gene TRBV9, with D possibly being TRBD2 (6 bases). The CDR3 runs to 15 residues. Germline V gene lookup returns CDR1 SGDLS and CDR2 YYNGEE. The V gene lost 0 bases and the J gene lost 5 bases, with 14 bases spanning the gap. CDR3 protein: CASSVANGAGETQYF. For the CDR3, the DNA is TGTGCCAGCAGCGTAGCAAATGGCGCGGGGGAGACCCAGTACTTC. Full variable domain (rest looked up from reference TRBV9 and TRBJ2-5): DSGVTQTPKHLITATGQRVTLRCSPRSGDLSVYWYQQSLDQGLQFLIQYYNGEERAKGNILERFSAQQFPDLHSELNLSSLELGDSALYFCASSVANGAGETQYFGPGTRLLVL.

This clone was recorded only once. This chain links TRBV7-8 with TRBJ1-1, with D unclear. There are 16 residues in the CDR3. With 1 base removed from V and 4 bases from J, the gap between germline ends came to 16 bases. CDR1 and CDR2 from the germline V gene are SGHVS and FQNEAQ. DNA for the CDR3: TGTGCCAGCAGCTTAGGAGGTATGGAGTTAGGCACTGAAGCTTTCTTT. As protein: CASSLGGMELGTEAFF.

The CDR3 nucleotides read TGTGCCAGCAGCTTAATCGGGGCAGGGGGCCAAGAGACCCAGTACTTC. Amino acids: CASSLIGAGGQETQYF. The genes are TRBV7-2 and TRBJ2-5; 7 nucleotides match TRBD1. There are 16 residues in the CDR3. The germline V gene has CDR1 SGHTA and CDR2 FQGNSA. Germline trimming cut 2 bases from V and 1 base from J; bases unmatched to any gene: 7. Full variable domain (outside the CDR3, taken from reference TRBV7-2 and TRBJ2-5): GAGVSQSPSNKVTEKGKDVELRCDPISGHTALYWYRQSLGQGLEFLIYFQGNSAPDKSGLPSDRFSAERTGGSVSTLTIQRTQQEDSAVYLCASSLIGAGGQETQYFGPGTRLLVL.

In this sample, this clone turned up once. V and J are TRBV2 and TRBJ1-1; perhaps TRBD1 as D (5 bases). From germline, CDR1 is SNHLY and CDR2 FYNNEI. The CDR3 has 17 residues. Deletions cut 4 bases from V and 1 base from J, with 19 bases between. DNA for the CDR3: TGTGCCAGCAGTGTCCCGACAGCAACCGGGGGGAACACTGAAGCTTTCTTT. Its translation: CASSVPTATGGNTEAFF.

This sequence joins TRBV12-5 and TRBJ2-1; 8 bases fit TRBD1. V trimming: 4 bases; J trimming: 2 bases; junction bases outside the gene matches: 4. The V gene's germline CDR1 is LGHNT and CDR2 FRNRAP. The CDR3 has 15 amino acids. DNA of the CDR3: TGTGCTAGTGGTTCAGGGGGCGCGCCCTACAATGAGCAGTTCTTC. It specifies CASGSGGAPYNEQFF.

The chain links TRBV4-1 to TRBJ1-1; no reliable D call. V lost 4 bases, J lost 0 bases, and 6 bases lay in between. The CDR3 runs to 13 residues. Germline values: CDR1 MGHRA, CDR2 YSYEKL. The CDR3 region is CASSPGVNTEAFF. CDR3 coding DNA: TGCGCCAGCAGCCCCGGAGTGAACACTGAAGCTTTCTTT.

This clone is classed as medium-sized (0.01 to 0.1%). The chain links TRBV15 to TRBJ1-4; TRBD1 agrees at 10 bases. The CDR3 length is 16 residues. Germline CDR1 is LNHNV and CDR2 is YYDKDF (reference sequence). V trimming: 0 bases; J trimming: 6 bases; junction bases outside the gene matches: 4. CDR3 sequence reads: CATSRETGGGYEKLFF. Written as DNA, the CDR3 is TGTGCCACCAGCAGAGAGACAGGGGGCGGTTATGAAAAACTGTTTTTT.

This clone was counted a single time. The rearrangement uses TRBV5-6 and TRBJ1-5; no reliable D call. V was shortened by 4 bases and J by 6 bases, with 11 bases between the two germline ends. The CDR3 covers 13 residues. Germline-derived CDR1 and CDR2 are SGHDT and YYEEEE. The CDR3 sequence: CASSPGEGQPQHF. The CDR3 DNA reads as TGTGCCAGCAGCCCCGGGGAGGGTCAGCCCCAGCATTTT. The variable domain in full, completed from reference TRBV5-6 and TRBJ1-5, reads DAGVTQSPTHLIKTRGQQVTLRCSPKSGHDTVSWYQQALGQGPQFIFQYYEEEERQRGNFPDRFSGHQFPNYSSELNVNALLLGDSALYLCASSPGEGQPQHFGDGTRLSIL.

The chain recombines TRBV6-4 with TRBJ2-7, with a possible D match to TRBD2 (5 bases). The ends were cut back, 3 bases at V and 6 bases at J, with 12 bases in the middle. The CDR3 extends over 13 amino acids. Germline lookup yields CDR1 MRHNA and CDR2 SNTAGT. CDR3 in amino acids: CASSERAGREQYF. In DNA, the CDR3 is TGTGCCAGCAGTGAGAGGGCGGGCCGCGAGCAGTACTTC.

This clone is a singleton in its sample. This CDR3 is CASSVGSIKDTQYF. The CDR3 DNA reads as TGTGCCAGCAGCGTAGGGTCTATAAAAGATACGCAGTATTTT. The chain joins TRBV9 to TRBJ2-3, with no clear D. Deletions cut 0 bases from V and 5 bases from J, with 10 bases between. This CDR3 comprises 14 residues. Germline V CDR1 and CDR2: SGDLS, YYNGEE.

The chain links TRBV7-2 to TRBJ1-3, with 7 bases fitting TRBD1. The V gene end was trimmed by 1 base and the J gene end by 2 bases; junction bases not matched to a gene: 2. The V gene's germline CDR1 is SGHTA and CDR2 FQGNSA. The CDR3 extends over 15 amino acids. CDR3: CASSLGDSAGNTIYF. CDR3 nucleotides: TGTGCCAGCAGCTTAGGGGACAGCGCTGGAAACACCATATATTTT.

DNA of the CDR3: TGTGCCACCCTCGTCGGGGACACCGGGGAGCTGTTTTTT. Its translation: CATLVGDTGELFF. The rearrangement links TRBV27 to TRBJ2-2, with D possibly matching TRBD2 (5 bases). Germline V lookup: CDR1 MNHEY, CDR2 SMNVEV (reference sequence). The V gene lost 10 bases and the J gene lost 3 bases, with 12 bases spanning the gap. The length of the CDR3 is 13 residues.

The chain combines TRBV6-5 with TRBJ1-1; no definite D call. The CDR3 extends over 13 amino acids. Germline CDR1 and CDR2: MNHEY and SVGAGI. V lost 4 bases, J lost 6 bases, and 12 bases lay in between. The CDR3 loop is CASSFSAPSEAFF. The DNA of the CDR3 is TGTGCCAGCAGTTTCTCAGCCCCCTCTGAAGCTTTCTTT.

This chain joins TRBV7-2 and TRBJ2-1, with D possibly TRBD2 on 5 matching bases. The V end lost 4 bases, the J end lost 8 bases, and 9 bases lay between the germline ends. This CDR3 region has 12 residues. Germline loops: CDR1 SGHTA, CDR2 FQGNSA. CDR3 coding DNA: TGTGCCAGCAGCTCCCCCGGGGATGAGCAGTTCTTC. It codes for CASSSPGDEQFF. The full variable domain, its missing parts supplied by reference TRBV7-2 and TRBJ2-1, is GAGVSQSPSNKVTEKGKDVELRCDPISGHTALYWYRQSLGQGLEFLIYFQGNSAPDKSGLPSDRFSAERTGGSVSTLTIQRTQQEDSAVYLCASSSPGDEQFFGPGTRLTVL.

This chain uses TRBV18 with TRBJ2-5; TRBD1 matches at 7 bases. The germline CDR1 and CDR2 sequences are KGHSH and LQKENI. The CDR3 spans 13 residues. V trimming: 5 bases; J trimming: 3 bases; junction bases outside the gene matches: 3. CDR3 loop: CASSTDREETQYF. In DNA form, the CDR3 reads TGTGCCAGCTCAACTGACAGGGAAGAGACCCAGTACTTC.

The rearrangement uses TRBV30 and TRBJ1-5; TRBD1 aligns across 7 bases. CDR1 is GTSNPN and CDR2 is SVGIG in the germline V gene (reference sequence). The CDR3 contains 15 residues. The ends lost 1 base at V and 5 bases at J; junction bases unmatched: 8. The CDR3 sequence: CAWSATIQGDQPQHF. CDR3 nucleotide sequence: TGTGCCTGGAGTGCTACGATTCAGGGGGATCAGCCCCAGCATTTT.

The V gene is TRBV7-9, the J gene TRBJ2-2, with 9 nucleotides matching TRBD1. This CDR3 is 16 amino acids long. The junction had 5 bases not matched to a gene; V was cut back by 6 bases and J by 0 bases. Germline assignment: CDR1 SEHNR and CDR2 FQNEAQ (reference sequence). The CDR3 sequence: CASSSTGGANTGELFF. The CDR3 nucleotides read TGTGCCAGCAGTTCTACAGGGGGCGCGAACACCGGGGAGCTGTTTTTT.

The chain employs TRBV15 and TRBJ2-7; TRBD1 aligns across 10 bases. V gave up 6 bases and J gave up 1 base; unmatched junction bases: 6. Per germline, CDR1 LNHNV and CDR2 YYDKDF (reference sequence). The CDR3 contains 15 residues. The CDR3 DNA is TGTGCCACCAGACCGGGACAGGGGCCATCCTACGAGCAGTACTTC. Its protein product is CATRPGQGPSYEQYF.

V usage is TRBV29-1 and J usage is TRBJ2-1; no reliable D call. The CDR3 runs 10 residues. Germline loops: CDR1 SQVTM, CDR2 ANQGSEA. With 1 base removed from V and 7 bases from J, the gap between germline ends came to 2 bases. In DNA, the CDR3 is TGCAGCGTTGAAGTAAATGAGCAGTTCTTC. Translated: CSVEVNEQFF.

The chain recombines TRBV29-1 with TRBJ2-3; D uncertain. V was clipped by 3 bases and J by 0 bases, with 16 bases between them. This CDR3 contains 16 residues. Germline CDR1 SQVTM, CDR2 ANQGSEA. This CDR3 is CSVDEYYRASTDTQYF. CDR3 nucleotides: TGCAGCGTTGATGAGTACTACCGCGCTAGCACAGATACGCAGTATTTT.